A single sample is the source of the 22 T cell receptor beta chains below, sequenced in a study of lung T cells in sarcoidosis with Löfgren's syndrome. TCRdb independently ran MiXCR on the reads; one entry per CDR3 protein. The table lists 50,000 to 65,000 distinct CDR3 sequences, approximately 22% of them singletons. What was sequenced was CD4+ T cells from PBMCs. These receptors came from a human donor with sarcoidosis (Löfgren's syndrome or another form), or a control subject (not recorded which).

As concerns this clonotype: Its ends do not fully match the called genes, so a read error is possible. This rearrangement joins TRBV28 to TRBJ2-3; 7 nucleotides agree with TRBD1. This CDR3 region has 15 residues. Germline CDR1 and CDR2: MDHEN and SYDVKM. The CDR3 coding sequence is TGTGCCAGCATCCCACCGGGACAGAGAACAGATGCGCAGTATTTT. Its protein is CASIPPGQRTDAQYF.

Concerning this clonotype: A read error may be the cause here, since a much bigger clone is one base away. The V call is TRBV6-2 or TRBV6-3, the J call TRBJ2-1, with D maybe TRBD1 (5 bases). Trimming shortened V by 11 bases and J by 6 bases, and 17 bases separated the two germline ends. CDR3 length equals 13 residues. Germline V lookup: CDR1 MNHEY, CDR2 SVGEGT. The CDR3 loop reads CAGSDKGSNEQFF. The CDR3 DNA sequence: TGTGCCGGATCGGACAAGGGGTCCAATGAGCAGTTCTTC.

This clonotype was found many times. The chain recombines TRBV6-2 or TRBV6-3 with TRBJ2-2; a possible D gene is TRBD1 (6 bases). V lost 5 bases, J lost 0 bases, and 25 bases lay in between. Germline V gene sequence: CDR1 MNHEY, CDR2 SVGEGT. This CDR3 contains 20 residues. CDR3 nucleotide sequence: TGTGCCAGCAGTGTAAACTCCGGGACAACGATTCTTGCGAACACCGGGGAGCTGTTTTTT. Amino acid sequence: CASSVNSGTTILANTGELFF.

This clonotype was observed a handful of times. The V gene is TRBV5-1, the J gene TRBJ2-5; D unclear. The ends were cut back, 1 base at V and 5 bases at J, with 12 bases in the middle. Germline V gives CDR1 SGHRS, CDR2 YFSETQ. CDR3 size: 14 residues. The CDR3 DNA is TGCGCCAGCAGCTTGTACCCAGCCGGGGAGACCCAGTACTTC. The encoded protein is CASSLYPAGETQYF.

This clonotype was counted at least ten times. The chain joins TRBV15 to TRBJ2-1; no definite D call. This CDR3 region has 16 residues. V lost 0 bases and J 0 bases, leaving 9 bases between the germline ends. CDR1 and CDR2 from the germline V gene are LNHNV and YYDKDF (reference sequence). CDR3 loop: CATSREGPSSYNEQFF. CDR3 nucleotide sequence: TGTGCCACCAGCAGAGAGGGTCCGAGCTCCTACAATGAGCAGTTCTTC.

Note on this clonotype: It is unclear where the CDR3 begins or ends on the DNA, so no DNA is shown, and the CDR3 is as TCRdb lists it. J is TRBJ2-5 and V is TRBV28; TRBD1 reflects the table's D call only, with no check against the DNA. Germline V lookup: CDR1 MDHEN, CDR2 SYDVKM. The CDR3 region is 10 residues in length, termini included. CDR3 sequence: CASSWGPGNF.

Note on this clonotype: A much larger clone is a single base away; this may be a read error. V gene TRBV4-2 combines with J gene TRBJ1-5; no clear D gene. The V and J ends lost 0 bases and 8 bases respectively, with 14 bases between them. Germline CDR1 and CDR2: LGHNA and YNFKEQ. The CDR3 sequence is 15 residues long. As DNA, the CDR3 is TGTGCCAGCAGCCAAGAGTACGACATGCGGGAGCCCCAGCATTTT. Translating it yields CASSQEYDMREPQHF.

The sample holds many counts of this clonotype. The chain combines TRBV14 with TRBJ2-5, with D unclear. Germline V lookup: CDR1 SGHDN, CDR2 FVKESK. This CDR3 has 12 amino acids. Deletions cut 1 base from V and 7 bases from J, with 7 bases between. CDR3 sequence: CASSQASGTQYF. Written as DNA, the CDR3 is TGTGCCAGCAGCCAAGCCTCAGGGACCCAGTACTTC.

This clonotype was counted ten times or more. This sequence joins TRBV6-2 or TRBV6-3 and TRBJ2-3, with TRBD2 as a possible D gene (5 bases). This CDR3 comprises 14 residues. Germline CDR1 reads MNHEY; CDR2 reads SVGEGT. V gave up 8 bases and J gave up 5 bases, with 17 bases separating them. CDR3 protein: CASLRLAGGDTQYF. The CDR3 coding sequence is TGTGCCAGCTTAAGGCTAGCCGGCGGAGATACGCAGTATTTT.

Many counts were recorded for this clonotype. V usage is TRBV7-2 and J usage is TRBJ1-1; D unclear. Germline V CDR1 and CDR2: SGHTA, FQGNSA. There are 13 residues in the CDR3. The V gene lost 1 base and the J gene lost 5 bases, with 8 bases spanning the gap. As DNA, the CDR3 is TGTGCCAGCAGCTTAGTCGGGGTGACTGAAGCTTTCTTT. It encodes CASSLVGVTEAFF.

Comments on this clonotype: This may be a read error: a much more frequent sequence differs by one nucleotide. The genes are TRBV20-1 and TRBJ2-1; 12 bases fit TRBD2. Germline V gives CDR1 DFQATT, CDR2 SNEGSKA (reference sequence). There are 16 residues in the CDR3. The CDR3 nucleotides are TGCAGTACTAGAGGAACCAGGACTAGCGGGGCCTATGAGCAGTTCTTC. As protein: CSTRGTRTSGAYEQFF.

As concerns this clonotype: A much more abundant neighbour one base away suggests this may be a read error. V usage is TRBV6-1 and J usage is TRBJ2-1; D perhaps matches TRBD2 (6 bases). Per the germline V gene, CDR1 is MNHNS and CDR2 is SASEGT. The CDR3 extends over 13 amino acids. The CDR3 reads CAISGGVYNEQLF. The CDR3 DNA is TGTGCCATCAGTGGAGGGGTTTACAATGAGCAGCTCTTC.

This rearrangement joins TRBV10-3 to TRBJ2-7; 8 bases fit TRBD2. This CDR3 spans 14 amino acids. V dropped 8 bases and J dropped 1; count of bases not matched to a gene: 7. Germline V gives CDR1 ENHRY, CDR2 SYGVKD. DNA for the CDR3: TGTGCCATCTTGAATAGCGGGAAATCCTACGAGCAGTACTTC. This encodes CAILNSGKSYEQYF.

Note on this clonotype: A much larger clone lies a single base off, so this may be a read error. The genes are TRBV28 and TRBJ1-3; D is unclear. The CDR3 is 15 residues long. Germline CDR1 and CDR2: MDHEN and SYDVKM. The CDR3 sequence is CASSLPGSSGNAIYF. The CDR3 DNA reads as TGTGCCAGCAGTCTCCCGGGCAGCTCTGGAAACGCCATATATTTT.

Comment on this clonotype: A much larger clone differs from this one at a single base, so this may be a read error. The V and J genes are TRBV28 and TRBJ2-7; the D is unclear. Germline V gives CDR1 MDHEN, CDR2 SYDVKM. The CDR3 runs to 12 residues. Trimming pared 4 bases from V and 2 bases from J, leaving 6 bases between. The CDR3 spells CASSSRTYEQYF. CDR3 nucleotide sequence: TGTGCCAGCAGTTCACGGACCTACGAGCAGTACTTC.

The V call is TRBV19, the J call TRBJ2-7; D gene uncertain. CDR1 is LNHDA and CDR2 is SQIVND in the germline V gene (reference sequence). V lost 5 bases, J lost 2 bases, and 10 bases lay in between. The CDR3 runs to 13 residues. CDR3 DNA sequence: TGTGCCAGTAGTCTCTGTCCGGCCTACGAGCAGTACTTC. Translated: CASSLCPAYEQYF.

This clonotype was observed many times. The rearrangement uses TRBV5-1 and TRBJ2-3; a possible D gene is TRBD1 (5 bases). This CDR3 comprises 15 residues. The ends were cut back, 4 bases at V and 5 bases at J, with 17 bases in the middle. The germline CDR1 and CDR2 sequences are SGHRS and YFSETQ. The DNA for the CDR3 is TGCGCCAGCAGCCCGTTTGACAGAAAAAGAGATACGCAGTATTTT. It codes for CASSPFDRKRDTQYF.

Regarding this clonotype: This sequence may be a read error, since a much larger clone differs from it by one base. J is TRBJ1-1 and V is TRBV10-3; D not resolved. This CDR3 spans 13 amino acids. Trimming pared 4 bases from V and 1 base from J, leaving 7 bases between. CDR1 ENHRY and CDR2 SYGVKD come from the germline V gene. The DNA for the CDR3 is TGTGCCATCAGTGGCCCGCCGAACACTGAAGCTTTCTTT. It translates to CAISGPPNTEAFF.

This clonotype was recorded once. A much larger clone is a single base away; this may be a read error. The V and J genes are TRBV28 and TRBJ1-4; 7 bases line up with TRBD1. The CDR3 sequence is 15 residues long. Trimming removed 4 bases from V and 7 bases from J; junction bases left unmatched: 9. The germline V gene encodes CDR1 MDHEN and CDR2 SYDVKM. The CDR3: CASSSFAGGSEKLFF. The CDR3 region has the DNA TGTGCCAGCAGTTCATTCGCAGGGGGAAGTGAAAAACTGTTTTTT.

This clonotype was seen ten or more times. The DNA for the CDR3 is TGTGCCAGCAGCTTAGAGCCAGGAGCGAACACTGAAGCTTTCTTT. It specifies CASSLEPGANTEAFF. This sequence joins TRBV7-8 and TRBJ1-1; D gene uncertain. The germline V gene encodes CDR1 SGHVS and CDR2 FQNEAQ. CDR3 length equals 15 residues. The V end lost 1 base, the J end lost 1 base, and 10 bases lay between the germline ends.

This clonotype showed up just a few times. The chain combines TRBV18 with TRBJ2-7; 12 bases map to TRBD2. The germline CDR1 and CDR2 sequences are KGHSH and LQKENI. The CDR3 covers 14 residues. The ends lost 3 bases at V and 3 bases at J; junction bases unmatched: 0. In DNA form, the CDR3 reads TGTGCCAGCTCACCGACTAGCGGGAGCTACGAGCAGTACTTC. Its translation: CASSPTSGSYEQYF.

This rearrangement joins TRBV4-2 to TRBJ1-5, with 10 bases aligning to TRBD1. Germline-derived CDR1 and CDR2 are LGHNA and YNFKEQ. V was clipped by 3 bases and J by 1 base; unmatched bases: 18. This CDR3 spans 21 amino acids. CDR3 amino acids: CASSHPQGDRGKRGSNQPQHF. CDR3 sequence (DNA): TGTGCCAGCAGCCATCCTCAGGGGGACAGGGGTAAAAGGGGAAGCAATCAGCCCCAGCATTTT.